These 10 T cell receptor beta chains were sequenced from one sample in a study of CD8+CD57+ T cells in acquired aplastic anemia. Profiles of TCR beta VDJ and CDR3 were generated from a genomic DNA template. From the reads, TCRdb called clonotypes with MiXCR, one entry per CDR3 protein. The sample lists about 200,000 distinct CDR3 sequences, about 37% occurring once. What was sequenced was sorted CD4+, CD8+, or CD8+CD57+ T cells (not recorded which) from PBMCs. The receptor source for this set is a human donor in good health, serving as a control.

The V gene is TRBV6-1, the J gene TRBJ1-2; D is unresolved. The ends were cut back, 4 bases at V and 4 bases at J, with 10 bases in the middle. Germline CDR1 is MNHNS and CDR2 is SASEGT. CDR3 length equals 13 residues. DNA of the CDR3: TGTGCCAGCAGTGTAGGGTACATCTATGGCTACACCTTC. Its protein is CASSVGYIYGYTF.

This clonotype was recorded many times. J is TRBJ1-5 and V is TRBV15; D is unclear. The V end was cut by 4 bases, the J end by 0 bases, with 16 bases between. This CDR3 region has 17 residues. Germline V lookup: CDR1 LNHNV, CDR2 YYDKDF (reference sequence). The CDR3 bases are TGTGCCACCAGCACACGCGGAGGTGGGTATAGCAATCAGCCCCAGCATTTT. It translates to CATSTRGGGYSNQPQHF.

There are a few counts of this clonotype. The chain is built from TRBV6-1 and TRBJ1-6, with TRBD1 matching over 11 bases. Trimming took 5 bases from V and 9 from J; bases not matched to a gene: 9. The CDR3 spans 16 residues. Looked up from germline, CDR1 is MNHNS and CDR2 is SASEGT. CDR3 sequence reads: CASSPGQGDFVSPLHF. The CDR3, as DNA: TGTGCCAGCAGTCCGGGACAGGGGGACTTTGTTTCACCCCTCCACTTT.

This clonotype was seen a few times. J is TRBJ2-2 and V is TRBV12-3 or TRBV12-4; either TRBD1 or TRBD2 may supply D (6 bases each). V lost 7 bases and J 3 bases, leaving 18 bases between the germline ends. CDR3 length equals 16 residues. For the CDR3, the DNA is TGTGCCAGCACCTTAGGTGGGGGGACATACACCGGGGAGCTGTTTTTT. It translates to CASTLGGGTYTGELFF.

This clonotype was counted a single time. A much larger clone lies a single base off, so this may be a read error. This chain joins TRBV11-2 and TRBJ1-6; tentatively, D is TRBD1 (5 bases). Trimming stripped 4 bases from V and 8 bases from J, with 12 bases between. This CDR3 spans 14 amino acids. Per the germline V gene, CDR1 is SGHAT and CDR2 is FQNNGV. The CDR3 nucleotides read TGTGCCAGCAGCTCACGGGGGGGTGATTCACCCCTCCACTTT. As protein: CASSSRGGDSPLHF.

This clonotype was seen ten or more times. The rearrangement uses TRBV10-3 and TRBJ2-2, with D perhaps matching TRBD1 or TRBD2 (6 bases each). CDR1 ENHRY and CDR2 SYGVKD come from the germline V gene. The CDR3 is 17 amino acids. V was cut by 0 bases and J by 3 bases, with 14 bases left in between. CDR3 amino acids: CAISESRGARDTGELFF. The CDR3, as DNA: TGTGCCATCAGTGAGTCTAGGGGGGCCAGGGACACCGGGGAGCTGTTTTTT.

This clonotype was counted ten times or more. The chain couples TRBV29-1 to TRBJ1-5, with D possibly TRBD1 on 6 matching bases. The CDR3 consists of 14 residues. Germline CDR1 is SQVTM and CDR2 is ANQGSEA. Trimming shortened V by 6 bases and J by 5 bases, and 17 bases separated the two germline ends. This CDR3 reads CSVKWGHGDQPQHF. The CDR3 DNA reads as TGCAGCGTAAAATGGGGGCACGGCGATCAGCCCCAGCATTTT. Full variable domain (missing parts from reference TRBV29-1 and TRBJ1-5): SAVISQKPSRDICQRGTSLTIQCQVDSQVTMMFWYRQQPGQSLTLIATANQGSEATYESGFVIDKFPISRPNLTFSTLTVSNMSPEDSSIYLCSVKWGHGDQPQHFGDGTRLSIL.

Regarding this clonotype: A read error may produce the germline difference seen at one junction end. This chain joins TRBV20-1 and TRBJ2-3; possible D gene TRBD1, 5 bases. This CDR3 is 16 amino acids long. Germline V CDR1 and CDR2: DFQATT, SNEGSKA (reference sequence). The CDR3 sequence is CGARDPPGRSTDTQYF. In nucleotides, the CDR3 is TGCGGTGCTAGAGATCCCCCAGGGCGAAGCACAGATACGCAGTATTTT.

This chain connects TRBV7-8 to TRBJ1-1; D uncertain. This CDR3 spans 13 amino acids. V lost 5 bases and J 4 bases, leaving 11 bases between the germline ends. Germline loops: CDR1 SGHVS, CDR2 FQNEAQ. The CDR3 nucleotides are TGTGCCAGCAGCCAAGAAACATTCACTGAAGCTTTCTTT. This translates into CASSQETFTEAFF.

The sample holds many counts of this clonotype. The chain combines TRBV19 with TRBJ1-1; weak D call: TRBD1 (5 bases). This CDR3 has 14 amino acids. The V gene lost 5 bases and the J gene lost 1 base, with 11 bases spanning the gap. Looked up from germline, CDR1 is LNHDA and CDR2 is SQIVND (reference sequence). The CDR3 here is CASSLMTANTEAFF. The CDR3 nucleotides read TGTGCCAGTAGTCTTATGACAGCGAACACTGAAGCTTTCTTT.